This T cell receptor (beta chain) was profiled in a study of post-analysis software for immune sequencing data. Overall study: Multiple sclerosis in the patients followed relapsing-remitting, secondary progressive and progressive-relapsing courses.

Findings and limits, study-wide: Multiple sclerosis patients had significantly lower normalized Chao1 diversity than controls. Samples prepared in the same batch strongly co-clustered by F measure. TRBV segments more frequent in patients than in controls numbered about 5 and included TRBV5-6, TRBV5-1 and TRBV20-1.

Prepared libraries of TCR beta cDNA carried unique molecular identifiers. Each batch of about 0.9 to 10 million T cells produced some 450,000 cDNA molecules. MiXCR was run by TCRdb on the PCR reads, yielding one entry per CDR3 protein. The sample consists of about 260,000 distinct CDR3 sequences, just over 35% of them appearing once. The V end lost 1 base, the J end lost 5 bases, and 11 bases lay between the germline ends. The V gene's germline CDR1 is MDHEN and CDR2 SYDVKM. This CDR3 contains 14 residues. This clonotype was found many times. The antigen is unknown. The rearrangement joins TRBV28 to TRBJ1-1; a weak D match, TRBD1 (5 bases). The sample consisted of blood. The sequence was obtained from a girl aged 10-17 years with multiple sclerosis. As DNA, the CDR3 is TGTGCCAGCAGTTTATATTTTTGGGGGACTGAAGCTTTCTTT. Amino acids: CASSLYFWGTEAFF.